This T cell receptor beta chain was observed in a study of T cells in localized non-small cell lung cancer. TCRdb's table, derived via immunoSEQ multiplex PCR, lists solely in-frame clones and lacks some. This table has hundreds of clones, around 33% appearing once. Overall study results and limits: Maximal T cell clonality occurred in uninvolved adjacent lung, with tumor ranking below it.

This clone was counted only a few times. No antigen is known for it. V lost 0 bases, J lost 7 bases, and 10 bases lay in between. Per the germline V gene, CDR1 is SGDLS and CDR2 is YYNGEE. The CDR3 runs to 14 residues. This chain uses TRBV9 with TRBJ1-4; D unresolved. The material was normal lung tissue next to the tumor, obtained before any cancer treatment. The receptor's source is a man aged 40 to 75 with stage II lung adenocarcinoma. CDR3 in amino acids: CASSVDGFPEKLFF. DNA for the CDR3: TGTGCCAGCAGCGTAGATGGGTTTCCTGAAAAACTGTTTTTT. Combining the CDR3 with reference TRBV9 and TRBJ1-4 gives the whole variable domain DSGVTQTPKHLITATGQRVTLRCSPRSGDLSVYWYQQSLDQGLQFLIQYYNGEERAKGNILERFSAQQFPDLHSELNLSSLELGDSALYFCASSVDGFPEKLFFGSGTQLSVL.